The 3 T cell receptor beta chains below all came from one sample that was sequenced in a study of Graves' ophthalmopathy and Graves' hyperthyroidism. Transcripts of RNA were the source for amplifying TCR beta CDR3 regions. Second-round multiplex PCR came after first-round RT-PCR with HTBI primers. MiXCR, applied by TCRdb to the multiplex PCR reads, yields one record per CDR3 protein. The data contain hundreds of thousands of distinct CDR3 sequences, 22% of them seen just once; the ten biggest clones take up roughly 6.9%. Sequencing was performed on peripheral blood. The receptors shown here come from a woman aged 18-29 years with stable Graves' hyperthyroidism. Some clones in this sample may be carry-over from other donors' samples.

This clonotype showed up just a few times. CDR3 amino acids: CASSLWVRTGWHNTIYF. The DNA of the CDR3 is TGTGCCAGCAGCTTATGGGTCCGGACAGGGTGGCATAACACCATATATTTT. The V gene is TRBV11-1, the J gene TRBJ1-3; 8 nucleotides match TRBD1. Germline trimming cut 2 bases from V and 7 bases from J; bases unmatched to any gene: 13. Germline loops: CDR1 SGHAT, CDR2 FQDESV (reference sequence). The CDR3 extends over 17 amino acids.

This clonotype was seen at least ten times. The chain links TRBV28 to TRBJ2-7; either TRBD1 or TRBD2 may fit D (5 bases each). The V gene lost 2 bases and the J gene lost 7 bases, with 9 bases spanning the gap. Germline V gives CDR1 MDHEN, CDR2 SYDVKM. The CDR3 contains 12 residues. The chain's CDR3 is CASSLRGGEQYF. As DNA, the CDR3 is TGTGCCAGCAGTTTAAGGGGCGGGGAGCAGTACTTC.

Ten or more counts support this clonotype. The chain combines TRBV2 with TRBJ2-5; D perhaps matches TRBD1 (6 bases). Between the trimmed V and J ends, which lost 6 bases and 4 bases, there was a span of 12 bases. This CDR3 contains 13 residues. Germline assignment: CDR1 SNHLY and CDR2 FYNNEI. The CDR3 DNA reads TGTGCCAGCAGCCAGGGGCGAGGAGAGACCCAGTACTTC. Amino acid sequence: CASSQGRGETQYF. Complete variable domain (other parts from reference TRBV2 and TRBJ2-5): EPEVTQTPSHQVTQMGQEVILRCVPISNHLYFYWYRQILGQKVEFLVSFYNNEISEKSEIFDDQFSVERPDGSNFTLKIRSTKLEDSAMYFCASSQGRGETQYFGPGTRLLVL.